The T cell receptor (beta chain) under discussion was sequenced for a study of control samples from healthy donors and cancer patients. Assay used: immunoSEQ multiplex PCR; TCRdb lists only in-frame clones, some missing. The sample lists tens of thousands of clones; more than 85% were seen once. CDR1 is SGHAT, CDR2 FQNNGV, per germline. The CDR3 covers 15 residues. Trimming left V 5 bases short and J 4 bases short, with 16 bases between. This chain links TRBV11-2 with TRBJ2-3; no clear D. The sequence was collected from a man in his thirties or forties with colorectal cancer. Sequencing was performed on PBMCs. CDR3 protein: CASSTDGVQADTQYF. For the CDR3, the DNA is TGTGCCAGCAGCACAGACGGAGTTCAGGCAGATACGCAGTATTTT.